This T cell receptor beta chain was captured in a study of graft-versus-host responses after intestinal transplantation. Time point of the sample: postoperative day 105 after intestinal transplantation (dayNNNN = postoperative day). Data came from immunoSEQ multiplex PCR; TCRdb stores just in-frame clones and leaves some out. The table lists 12,000 or so clones, approximately 90% of them singletons. The V and J ends lost 5 bases and 3 bases respectively, with 14 bases between them. Germline-derived CDR1 and CDR2 are MNHEY and SMNVEV (reference sequence). CDR3 size: 14 residues. This specimen consisted of PBMCs, obtained 105 days after intestinal transplantation. This sequence was found in a human patient who received an intestinal transplant, so some T cells may come from the graft donor. The chain recombines TRBV27 with TRBJ2-7, with D perhaps matching TRBD1 or TRBD2 (5 bases each). DNA for the CDR3: TGTGCCAGCAGTCTTGGGGACCTCAGCTACGAGCAGTACTTC. The encoded protein is CASSLGDLSYEQYF.